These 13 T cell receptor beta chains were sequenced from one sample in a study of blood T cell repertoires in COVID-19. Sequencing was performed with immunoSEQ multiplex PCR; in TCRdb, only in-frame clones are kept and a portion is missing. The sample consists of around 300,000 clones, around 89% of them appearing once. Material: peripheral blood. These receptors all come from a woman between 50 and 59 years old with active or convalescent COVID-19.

CDR3 amino acids: CASSSRAGESGANVLTF. The CDR3 nucleotides are TGTGCCAGCAGCTCGAGGGCAGGAGAATCTGGGGCCAACGTCCTGACTTTC. The chain links TRBV9 to TRBJ2-6, with D possibly matching TRBD2 (5 bases). V lost 4 bases and J 1 base, leaving 15 bases between the germline ends. Germline CDR1 is SGDLS and CDR2 is YYNGEE. This CDR3 contains 17 residues.

The chain's CDR3 is CASSLTPTGGFTEAFF. CDR3 bases: TGTGCCAGCAGCTTAACCCCGACAGGGGGCTTCACTGAAGCTTTCTTT. The V gene is TRBV7-3, the J gene TRBJ1-1; 10 bases map to TRBD1. The CDR3 runs 16 residues. Germline-derived CDR1 and CDR2 are SGHTA and FQGTGA. Losses at the gene ends were 0 bases for V and 4 bases for J; bases not matched to a gene: 5.

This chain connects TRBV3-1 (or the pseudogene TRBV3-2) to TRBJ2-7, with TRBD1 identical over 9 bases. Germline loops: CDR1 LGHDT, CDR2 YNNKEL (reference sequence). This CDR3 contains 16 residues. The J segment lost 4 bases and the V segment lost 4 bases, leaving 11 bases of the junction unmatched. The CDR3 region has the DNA TGTGCCAGCAGCCCCTTGGGACAGGGTCAAGAGTACGAGCAGTACTTC. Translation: CASSPLGQGQEYEQYF.

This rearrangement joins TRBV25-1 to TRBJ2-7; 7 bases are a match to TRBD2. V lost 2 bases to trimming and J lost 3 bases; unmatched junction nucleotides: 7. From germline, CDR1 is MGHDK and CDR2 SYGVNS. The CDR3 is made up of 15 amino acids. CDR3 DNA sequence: TGTGCCAGCAGTGAAGAGCAAGGACTAGTCTACGAGCAGTACTTC. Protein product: CASSEEQGLVYEQYF.

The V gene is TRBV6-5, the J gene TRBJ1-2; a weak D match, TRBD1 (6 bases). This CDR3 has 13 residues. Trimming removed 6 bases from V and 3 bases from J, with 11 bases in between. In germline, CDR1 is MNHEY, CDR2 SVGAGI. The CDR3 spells CASRVRQDYGYTF. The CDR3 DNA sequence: TGTGCCAGCAGGGTAAGACAGGACTATGGCTACACCTTC.

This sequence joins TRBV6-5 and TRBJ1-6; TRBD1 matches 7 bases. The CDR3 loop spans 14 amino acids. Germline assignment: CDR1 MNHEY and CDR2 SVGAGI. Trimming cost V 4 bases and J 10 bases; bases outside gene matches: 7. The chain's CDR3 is CASSSNLGGSPLHF. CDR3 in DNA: TGTGCCAGCAGTTCCAACTTAGGGGGCTCACCCCTCCACTTT.

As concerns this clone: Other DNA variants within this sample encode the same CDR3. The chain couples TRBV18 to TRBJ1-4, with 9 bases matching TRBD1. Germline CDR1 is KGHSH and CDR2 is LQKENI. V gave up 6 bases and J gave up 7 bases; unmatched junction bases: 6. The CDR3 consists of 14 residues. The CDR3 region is CASSPGTGSEKLFF. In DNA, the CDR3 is TGTGCCAGCTCCCCCGGGACAGGGAGTGAAAAACTGTTTTTT.

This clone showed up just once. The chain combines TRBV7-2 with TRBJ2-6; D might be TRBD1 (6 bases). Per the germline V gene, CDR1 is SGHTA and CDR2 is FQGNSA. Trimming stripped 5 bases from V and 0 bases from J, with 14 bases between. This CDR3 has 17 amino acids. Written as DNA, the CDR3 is TGTGCCAGCAGCAAGACAGGTCCTAGCTCTGGGGCCAACGTCCTGACTTTC. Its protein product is CASSKTGPSSGANVLTF.

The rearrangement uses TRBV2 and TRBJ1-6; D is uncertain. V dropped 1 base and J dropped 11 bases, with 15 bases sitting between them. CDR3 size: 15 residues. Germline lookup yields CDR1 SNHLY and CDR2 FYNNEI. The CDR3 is CASSEGADPRTPLHF. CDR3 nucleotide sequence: TGTGCCAGCAGTGAAGGGGCAGATCCTCGTACACCCCTCCACTTT.

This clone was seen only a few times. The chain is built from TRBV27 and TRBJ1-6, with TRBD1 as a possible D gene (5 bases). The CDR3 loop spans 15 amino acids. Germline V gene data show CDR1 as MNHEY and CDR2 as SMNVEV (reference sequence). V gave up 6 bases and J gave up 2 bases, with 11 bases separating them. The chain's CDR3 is CASRGQGAYNSPLHF. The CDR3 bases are TGTGCCAGCAGGGGGCAGGGCGCCTATAATTCACCCCTCCACTTT.

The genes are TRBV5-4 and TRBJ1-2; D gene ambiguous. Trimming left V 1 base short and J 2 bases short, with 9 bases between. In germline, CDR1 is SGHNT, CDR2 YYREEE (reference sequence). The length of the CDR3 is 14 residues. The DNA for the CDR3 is TGTGCCAGCAGCTTGATCGGAGAAAACTATGGCTACACCTTC. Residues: CASSLIGENYGYTF.

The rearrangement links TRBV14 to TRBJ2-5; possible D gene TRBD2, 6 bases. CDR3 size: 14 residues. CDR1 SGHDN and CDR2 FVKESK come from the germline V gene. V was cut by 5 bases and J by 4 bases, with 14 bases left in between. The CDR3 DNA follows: TGTGCCAGCAGCGCTCGACTAGTAGGAGAGACCCAGTACTTC. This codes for CASSARLVGETQYF.

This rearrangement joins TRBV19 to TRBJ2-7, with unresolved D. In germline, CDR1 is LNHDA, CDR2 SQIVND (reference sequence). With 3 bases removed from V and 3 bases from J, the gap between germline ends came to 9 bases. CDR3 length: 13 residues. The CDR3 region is CASSILLGYEQYF. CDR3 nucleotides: TGTGCCAGTAGTATCCTCCTCGGCTACGAGCAGTACTTC.